This T cell receptor beta chain comes out of a study of blood T cell repertoires in COVID-19. Study in general: The United States, Italy and Spain supplied acute and convalescent COVID-19 samples. The analysed material was cDNA or gDNA that came from T cells, B-cell-depleted T cells, or PBMCs.

The junction had 8 bases not matched to a gene; V was cut back by 4 bases and J by 8 bases. The CDR3 consists of 15 residues. The germline CDR1 and CDR2 sequences are LNHDA and SQIVND (reference sequence). Methods used by the authors: Amplification of reference gene primers provided the estimated nucleated cell counts. The table came from immunoSEQ multiplex PCR; TCRdb's copy has only in-frame clones and leaves some out. V and J calls and clone size are those listed in that table; D and trimming were worked out from the DNA. The top ten clones hold 20% to 25% of a sample with tens of thousands of clones, 80% to 90% of them seen once.

This TCR was sampled from a woman in her seventies with acute or convalescent COVID-19. The specimen was peripheral blood. This sequence joins TRBV19 and TRBJ2-1, with 10 bases that match TRBD2. The CDR3 region is CASSTQAGGPYEQFF. The CDR3 region has the DNA TGTGCCAGTAGTACCCAAGCGGGAGGGCCTTATGAGCAGTTCTTC. Combining the CDR3 with reference TRBV19 and TRBJ2-1 gives the whole variable domain DGGITQSPKYLFRKEGQNVTLSCEQNLNHDAMYWYRQDPGQGLRLIYYSQIVNDFQKGDIAEGYSVSREKKESFPLTVTSAQKNPTAFYLCASSTQAGGPYEQFFGPGTRLTVL.